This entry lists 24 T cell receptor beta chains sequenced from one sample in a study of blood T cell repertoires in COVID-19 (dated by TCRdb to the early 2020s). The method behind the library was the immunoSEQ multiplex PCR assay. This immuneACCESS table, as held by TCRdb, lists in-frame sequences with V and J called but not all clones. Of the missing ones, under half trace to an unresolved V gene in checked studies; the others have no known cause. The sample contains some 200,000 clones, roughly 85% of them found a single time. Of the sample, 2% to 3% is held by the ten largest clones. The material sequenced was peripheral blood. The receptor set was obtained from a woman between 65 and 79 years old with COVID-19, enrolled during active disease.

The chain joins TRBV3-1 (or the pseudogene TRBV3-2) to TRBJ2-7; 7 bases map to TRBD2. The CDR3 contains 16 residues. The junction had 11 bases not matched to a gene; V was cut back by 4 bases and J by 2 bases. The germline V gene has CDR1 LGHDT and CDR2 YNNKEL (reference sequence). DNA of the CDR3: TGTGCCAGCAGCCGGTCTGGCCGCGGGGGTACCTACGAGCAGTACTTC. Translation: CASSRSGRGGTYEQYF.

The CDR3 DNA sequence: TGTGCCAGTAGTATCAGGGGTGGTAATGAAAAACTGTTTTTT. This sequence encodes CASSIRGGNEKLFF. V usage is TRBV19 and J usage is TRBJ1-4; TRBD1 is a possible D gene (6 bases). Germline-derived CDR1 and CDR2 are LNHDA and SQIVND (reference sequence). CDR3 length: 14 amino acids. V was cut by 3 bases and J by 4 bases, with 9 bases left in between.

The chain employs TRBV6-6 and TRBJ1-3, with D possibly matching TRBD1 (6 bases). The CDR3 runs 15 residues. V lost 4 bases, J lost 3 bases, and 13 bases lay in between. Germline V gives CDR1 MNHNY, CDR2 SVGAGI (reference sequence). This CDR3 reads CASSSQQGFGNTIYF. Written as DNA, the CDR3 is TGTGCCAGCAGTTCACAACAGGGTTTTGGAAACACCATATATTTT.

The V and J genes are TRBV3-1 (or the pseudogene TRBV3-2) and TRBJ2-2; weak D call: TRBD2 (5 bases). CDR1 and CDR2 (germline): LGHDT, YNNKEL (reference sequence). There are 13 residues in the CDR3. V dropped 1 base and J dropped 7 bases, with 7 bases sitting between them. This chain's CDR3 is CASSQVRDGELFF. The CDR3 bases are TGTGCCAGCAGCCAAGTACGGGACGGGGAGCTGTTTTTT.

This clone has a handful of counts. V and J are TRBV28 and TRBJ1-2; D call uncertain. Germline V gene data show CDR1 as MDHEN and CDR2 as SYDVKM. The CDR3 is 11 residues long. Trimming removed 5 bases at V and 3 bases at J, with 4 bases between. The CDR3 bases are TGTGCCAGCAGTGAGGACTATGGCTACACCTTC. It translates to CASSEDYGYTF.

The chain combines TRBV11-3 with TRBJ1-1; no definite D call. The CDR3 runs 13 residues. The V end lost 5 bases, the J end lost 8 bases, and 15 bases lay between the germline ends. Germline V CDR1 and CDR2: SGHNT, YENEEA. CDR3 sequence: CASSRRGTGEAFF. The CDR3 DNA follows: TGTGCCAGCAGCCGACGGGGTACCGGAGAAGCTTTCTTT.

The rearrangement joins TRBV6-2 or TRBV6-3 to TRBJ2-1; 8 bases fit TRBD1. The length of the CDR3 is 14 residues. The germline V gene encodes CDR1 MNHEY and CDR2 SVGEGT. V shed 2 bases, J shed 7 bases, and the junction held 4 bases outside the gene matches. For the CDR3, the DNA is TGTGCCAGCAGTTACGGGGACAGGTTAAATGAGCAGTTCTTC. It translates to CASSYGDRLNEQFF.

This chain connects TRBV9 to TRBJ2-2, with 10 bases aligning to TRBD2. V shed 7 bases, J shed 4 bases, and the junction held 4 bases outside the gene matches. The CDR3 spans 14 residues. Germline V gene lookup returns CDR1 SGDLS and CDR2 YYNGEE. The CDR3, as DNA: TGTGCCAGCGAGCGGGAGGGGTTCACCGGGGAGCTGTTTTTT. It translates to CASEREGFTGELFF.

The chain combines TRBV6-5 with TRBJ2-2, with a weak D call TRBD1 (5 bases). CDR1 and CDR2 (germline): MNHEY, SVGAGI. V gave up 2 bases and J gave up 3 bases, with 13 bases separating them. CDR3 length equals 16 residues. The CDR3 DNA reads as TGTGCCAGCAGTTACCGTGGGCAGGGATACACCGGGGAGCTGTTTTTT. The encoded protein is CASSYRGQGYTGELFF.

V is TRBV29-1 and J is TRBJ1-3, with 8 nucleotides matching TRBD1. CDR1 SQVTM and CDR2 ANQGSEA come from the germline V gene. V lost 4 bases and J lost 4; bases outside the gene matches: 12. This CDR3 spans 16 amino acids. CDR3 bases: TGCAGCGTTGTACGAGGACAGGGAAGAGCGGGAAACACCATATATTTT. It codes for CSVVRGQGRAGNTIYF.

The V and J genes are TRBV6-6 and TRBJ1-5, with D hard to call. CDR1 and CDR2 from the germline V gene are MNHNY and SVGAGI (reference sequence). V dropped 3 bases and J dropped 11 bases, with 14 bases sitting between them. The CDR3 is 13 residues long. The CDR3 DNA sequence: TGTGCCAGCAGTTATAGCGTGGGTGGGGCCCAGCATTTT. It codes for CASSYSVGGAQHF.

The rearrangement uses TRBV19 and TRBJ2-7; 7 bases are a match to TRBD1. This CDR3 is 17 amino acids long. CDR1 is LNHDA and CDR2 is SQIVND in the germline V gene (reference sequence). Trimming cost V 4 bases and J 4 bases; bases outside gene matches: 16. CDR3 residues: CASSNTQGPRNVYEQYF. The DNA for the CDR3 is TGTGCCAGTAGTAATACACAGGGGCCCCGGAACGTATACGAGCAGTACTTC. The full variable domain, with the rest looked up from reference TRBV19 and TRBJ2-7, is DGGITQSPKYLFRKEGQNVTLSCEQNLNHDAMYWYRQDPGQGLRLIYYSQIVNDFQKGDIAEGYSVSREKKESFPLTVTSAQKNPTAFYLCASSNTQGPRNVYEQYFGPGTRLTVT.

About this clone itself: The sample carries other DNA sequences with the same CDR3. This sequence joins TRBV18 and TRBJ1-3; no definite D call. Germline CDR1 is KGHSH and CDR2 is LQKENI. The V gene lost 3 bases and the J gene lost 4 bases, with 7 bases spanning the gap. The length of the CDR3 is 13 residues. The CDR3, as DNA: TGTGCCAGCTCACCGGGCCAGGGAAACACCATATATTTT. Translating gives CASSPGQGNTIYF.

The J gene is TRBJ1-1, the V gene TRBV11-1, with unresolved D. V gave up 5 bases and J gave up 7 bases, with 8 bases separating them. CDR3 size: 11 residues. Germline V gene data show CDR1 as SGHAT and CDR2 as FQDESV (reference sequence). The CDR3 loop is CASSPLREAFF. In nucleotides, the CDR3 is TGTGCCAGCAGCCCTCTCCGTGAAGCTTTCTTT.

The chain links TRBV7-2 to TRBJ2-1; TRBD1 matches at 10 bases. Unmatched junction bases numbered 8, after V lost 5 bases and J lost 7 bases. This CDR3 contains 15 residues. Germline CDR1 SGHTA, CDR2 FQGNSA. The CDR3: CASSGGQGWRNEQFF. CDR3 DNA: TGTGCCAGCAGCGGGGGACAGGGGTGGAGGAATGAGCAGTTCTTC.

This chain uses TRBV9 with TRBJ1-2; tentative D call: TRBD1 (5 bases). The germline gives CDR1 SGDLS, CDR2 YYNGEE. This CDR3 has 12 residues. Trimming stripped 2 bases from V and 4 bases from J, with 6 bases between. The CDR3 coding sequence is TGTGCCAGCAGCGTTCAGGGCTATGGCTACACCTTC. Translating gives CASSVQGYGYTF.

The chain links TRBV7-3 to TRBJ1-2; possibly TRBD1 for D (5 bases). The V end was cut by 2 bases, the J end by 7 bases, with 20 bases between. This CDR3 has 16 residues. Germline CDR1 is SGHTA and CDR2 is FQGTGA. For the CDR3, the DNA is TGTGCCAGCAGCTTAGTAAATGGGCAGGGTCTTGGTGGCTACACCTTC. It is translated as CASSLVNGQGLGGYTF. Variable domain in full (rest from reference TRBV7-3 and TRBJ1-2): GAGVSQTPSNKVTEKGKYVELRCDPISGHTALYWYRQSLGQGPEFLIYFQGTGAADDSGLPNDRFFAVRPEGSVSTLKIQRTERGDSAVYLCASSLVNGQGLGGYTFGSGTRLTVV.

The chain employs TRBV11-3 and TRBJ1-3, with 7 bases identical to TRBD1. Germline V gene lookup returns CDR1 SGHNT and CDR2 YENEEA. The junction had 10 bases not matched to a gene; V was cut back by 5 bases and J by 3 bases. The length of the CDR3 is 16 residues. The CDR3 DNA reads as TGTGCCAGCAGCCCATGGACAGGAGGCGGTGGAAACACCATATATTTT. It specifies CASSPWTGGGGNTIYF.

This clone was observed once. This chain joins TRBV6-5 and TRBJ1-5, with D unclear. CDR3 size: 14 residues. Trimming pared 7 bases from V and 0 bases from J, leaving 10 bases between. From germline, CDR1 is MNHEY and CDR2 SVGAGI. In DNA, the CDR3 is TGTGCCAGCACCCTAATATATAGCAATCAGCCCCAGCATTTT. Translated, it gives CASTLIYSNQPQHF.

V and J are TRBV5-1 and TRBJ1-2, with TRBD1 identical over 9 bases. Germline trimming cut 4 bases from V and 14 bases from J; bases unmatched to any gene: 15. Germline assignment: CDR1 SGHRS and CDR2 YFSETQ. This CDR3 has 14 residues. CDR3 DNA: TGCGCCAGCAGCATTCTCCCCGGGGACAGGGCGCAAACCTTC. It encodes CASSILPGDRAQTF.

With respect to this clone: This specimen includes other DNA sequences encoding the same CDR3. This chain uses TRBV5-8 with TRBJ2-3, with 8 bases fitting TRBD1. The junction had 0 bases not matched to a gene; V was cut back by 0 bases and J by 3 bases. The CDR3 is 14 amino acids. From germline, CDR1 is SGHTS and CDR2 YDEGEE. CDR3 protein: CASSLDRGTDTQYF. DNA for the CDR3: TGTGCCAGCAGCTTGGACAGGGGGACAGATACGCAGTATTTT.

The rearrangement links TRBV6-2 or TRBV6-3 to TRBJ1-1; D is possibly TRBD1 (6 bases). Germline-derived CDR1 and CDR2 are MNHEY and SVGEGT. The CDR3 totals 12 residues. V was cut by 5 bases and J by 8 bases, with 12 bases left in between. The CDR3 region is CASSLQGTEAFF. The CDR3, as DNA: TGTGCCAGCAGTCTCCAAGGGACAGAAGCTTTCTTT.

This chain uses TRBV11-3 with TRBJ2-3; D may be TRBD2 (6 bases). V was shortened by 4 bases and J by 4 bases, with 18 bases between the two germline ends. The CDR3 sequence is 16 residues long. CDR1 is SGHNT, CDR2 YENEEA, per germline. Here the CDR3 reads CASSSGAGNVADTQYF. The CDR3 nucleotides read TGTGCCAGCAGCTCCGGGGCGGGGAATGTCGCAGATACGCAGTATTTT.

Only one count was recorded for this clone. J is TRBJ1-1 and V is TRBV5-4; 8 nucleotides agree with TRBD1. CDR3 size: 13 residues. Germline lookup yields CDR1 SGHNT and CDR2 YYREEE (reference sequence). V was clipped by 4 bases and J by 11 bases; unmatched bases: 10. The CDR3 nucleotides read TGTGCCAGCAGCATACAGGGGGGAGGAACCGCTTTCTTT. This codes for CASSIQGGGTAFF. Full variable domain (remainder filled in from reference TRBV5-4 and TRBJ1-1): ETGVTQSPTHLIKTRGQQVTLRCSSQSGHNTVSWYQQALGQGPQFIFQYYREEENGRGNFPPRFSGLQFPNYSSELNVNALELDDSALYLCASSIQGGGTAFFGQGTRLTVV.